This entry lists 11 T cell receptor beta chains sequenced from one sample in a study of blood T cell repertoires in COVID-19. Sequencing was performed with immunoSEQ multiplex PCR; in TCRdb, only in-frame clones are kept and a portion is missing. Of roughly 100,000 clones in the sample, roughly 91% were seen once. Sequencing was performed on peripheral blood. The receptor source for this set is a human donor in a cohort sampled during active COVID-19.

The genes are TRBV5-8 and TRBJ2-3; D unresolved. V was pared by 0 bases and J by 0 bases, with 8 bases between. Per germline, CDR1 SGHTS and CDR2 YDEGEE. The CDR3 totals 15 residues. The CDR3 is CASSLVPTSTDTQYF. CDR3 coding DNA: TGTGCCAGCAGCTTGGTCCCCACTAGCACAGATACGCAGTATTTT.

The CDR3 region is CASSLGGPTAYEQYF. The DNA of the CDR3 is TGTGCCAGCAGTTTAGGGGGCCCCACAGCCTACGAGCAGTACTTC. The chain has TRBV27 and TRBJ2-7; a weak D match, TRBD1 (6 bases). V lost 2 bases and J 2 bases, leaving 13 bases between the germline ends. From germline, CDR1 is MNHEY and CDR2 SMNVEV (reference sequence). The CDR3 runs 15 residues.

This clone was observed a handful of times. CDR3 residues: CSVVGQSNTEAFF. The CDR3 DNA sequence: TGCAGCGTTGTTGGACAGTCTAACACTGAAGCTTTCTTT. The chain has TRBV29-1 and TRBJ1-1; possibly TRBD1 for D (6 bases). From germline, CDR1 is SQVTM and CDR2 ANQGSEA. CDR3 size: 13 residues. V dropped 4 bases and J dropped 2 bases, with 11 bases sitting between them.

This chain uses TRBV5-1 with TRBJ2-1; the D gene is possibly TRBD1 (5 bases). This CDR3 contains 16 residues. V lost 0 bases and J lost 4, with 14 bases in between. Germline V gene data show CDR1 as SGHRS and CDR2 as YFSETQ. For the CDR3, the DNA is TGCGCCAGCAGCTTGGCTGTAGGACAAGCTTACAATGAGCAGTTCTTC. Its protein product is CASSLAVGQAYNEQFF.

This clone was seen only once. V usage is TRBV5-6 and J usage is TRBJ1-6, with no clear D. Germline V gene sequence: CDR1 SGHDT, CDR2 YYEEEE. V was clipped by 2 bases and J by 3 bases, with 15 bases between them. CDR3 length: 17 amino acids. CDR3: CASSFLSGLDYNSPLHF. CDR3 nucleotides: TGTGCCAGCAGCTTTCTCTCGGGTTTAGACTATAATTCACCCCTCCACTTT.

V is TRBV6-4 and J is TRBJ2-1; TRBD1 matches 8 bases. This CDR3 comprises 14 residues. Losses at the gene ends were 3 bases for V and 6 bases for J; bases not matched to a gene: 4. Per the germline V gene, CDR1 is MRHNA and CDR2 is SNTAGT. This CDR3 is CASSDGQGRNEQFF. The CDR3 DNA reads TGTGCCAGCAGTGATGGACAGGGTCGCAATGAGCAGTTCTTC.

V gene TRBV19 combines with J gene TRBJ2-1; D unresolved. V gave up 3 bases and J gave up 0 bases, with 15 bases separating them. CDR1 LNHDA and CDR2 SQIVND come from the germline V gene (reference sequence). This CDR3 comprises 17 residues. As DNA, the CDR3 is TGTGCCAGTAGTATCTCTAGTTGGGTCAGCTCCTACAATGAGCAGTTCTTC. Encoded protein: CASSISSWVSSYNEQFF. Using reference TRBV19 and TRBJ2-1 for the parts outside the CDR3, the full variable domain is DGGITQSPKYLFRKEGQNVTLSCEQNLNHDAMYWYRQDPGQGLRLIYYSQIVNDFQKGDIAEGYSVSREKKESFPLTVTSAQKNPTAFYLCASSISSWVSSYNEQFFGPGTRLTVL.

The V and J genes are TRBV6-5 and TRBJ2-7; D possibly corresponds to TRBD1 (5 bases). This CDR3 contains 15 residues. V was trimmed by 7 bases and J by 5 bases, leaving 21 bases between them. From germline, CDR1 is MNHEY and CDR2 SVGAGI. CDR3 bases: TGTGCCAGCAATTTTCATTGGGGCCAAGGGGACGAGCAGTACTTC. Protein sequence: CASNFHWGQGDEQYF.

V and J are TRBV27 and TRBJ1-2; a weak D match, TRBD1 (6 bases). CDR3 length: 17 residues. Germline lookup yields CDR1 MNHEY and CDR2 SMNVEV (reference sequence). The ends were cut back, 2 bases at V and 5 bases at J, with 21 bases in the middle. The CDR3 nucleotides read TGTGCCAGCAGTTTAGCGGCCCACAGGGTGGGGATTTATGGCTACACCTTC. Translating it yields CASSLAAHRVGIYGYTF.

This chain uses TRBV9 with TRBJ2-2, with a possible D match to TRBD2 (6 bases). This CDR3 contains 14 residues. Trimming stripped 3 bases from V and 5 bases from J, with 11 bases between. Germline V lookup: CDR1 SGDLS, CDR2 YYNGEE. The CDR3 DNA follows: TGTGCCAGCAGCGGCGGGACGTTTACCGGGGAGCTGTTTTTT. It specifies CASSGGTFTGELFF.

The chain uses TRBV5-5 and TRBJ1-4; no definite D call. Germline V gene lookup returns CDR1 SGHKS and CDR2 YYEKEE (reference sequence). The CDR3 covers 12 residues. V lost 2 bases, J lost 5 bases, and 4 bases lay in between. CDR3 nucleotides: TGTGCCAGCAGCTTCTTGAATGAAAAACTGTTTTTT. Protein sequence: CASSFLNEKLFF.